The sequence of this TCR beta chain was determined in a study of T-cell reconstitution after alpha-beta-depleted transplantation in children. This sample's TCRbeta library carried unique molecular identifier barcodes. TCRdb called the PCR reads again in MiXCR, with one record for every CDR3 protein. The sample comprises about 420,000 distinct CDR3 sequences, 11% of which are singletons, and nearly 5.5% rests with the top ten. This clonotype has a handful of counts. The CDR3 runs 13 residues. Deletions cut 6 bases from V and 1 base from J, with 13 bases between. Germline assignment: CDR1 SQVTM and CDR2 ANQGSEA.

This TCR came from a human donor who donated a stem cell graft to a child with acute myeloid leukemia. Material: PBMCs from the stem cell graft donor, obtained from the stem cell graft. The chain is built from TRBV29-1 and TRBJ2-7; D tentatively reads TRBD1 or TRBD2 (7 bases each). CDR3 region: CSVGGGQSYEQYF. CDR3 in DNA: TGCAGCGTGGGGGGGGGACAGTCCTACGAGCAGTACTTC.